These 10 T cell receptor beta chains were sequenced from one sample in a study of CD8 T cells in Susac syndrome. Random hexamers primed reverse transcription of about 0.45 to 1 ug RNA. TCRdb processed the immunoSEQ multiplex PCR reads anew with MiXCR; each CDR3 protein has one entry. The data hold about 130,000 distinct CDR3 sequences, with around 94% observed a single time. Sequenced input: CD4+ T cells from PBMCs. These receptors all stem from a human donor in good health.

The chain joins TRBV4-3 to TRBJ2-1; 10 positions match TRBD2. This CDR3 region has 17 residues. V lost 0 bases to trimming and J lost 5 bases; unmatched junction nucleotides: 7. Germline loops: CDR1 LGHNA, CDR2 YSLEER. The CDR3 sequence is CASSQDGWTSGNNEQFF. CDR3 coding DNA: TGCGCCAGCAGCCAAGATGGATGGACTAGCGGCAACAATGAGCAGTTCTTC.

V is TRBV18 and J is TRBJ1-5; TRBD1 is a possible D gene (5 bases). CDR1 is KGHSH and CDR2 is LQKENI in the germline V gene. The CDR3 is 15 amino acids. Trimming removed 6 bases at V and 3 bases at J, with 15 bases between. CDR3 sequence reads: CASSDSGAANQPQHF. Here the CDR3 DNA reads TGTGCCAGCTCGGACTCCGGGGCCGCCAATCAGCCCCAGCATTTT.

The chain employs TRBV5-1 and TRBJ2-3; the D is unclear. The CDR3 contains 12 residues. The V and J ends lost 5 bases and 5 bases respectively, with 9 bases between them. Germline V gives CDR1 SGHRS, CDR2 YFSETQ. The CDR3 nucleotides are TGCGCCAGCAGACAAACCGAAGATACGCAGTATTTT. Residues: CASRQTEDTQYF.

This chain uses TRBV5-1 with TRBJ2-5, with 7 positions matching TRBD1. J was trimmed by 3 bases and V by 4 bases; bases with no gene match: 6. Germline loops: CDR1 SGHRS, CDR2 YFSETQ. This CDR3 is built from 14 residues. CDR3 protein: CASSDTGTEETQYF. The CDR3 DNA follows: TGCGCCAGCAGCGATACCGGGACAGAAGAGACCCAGTACTTC. Full variable domain (outside the CDR3, taken from reference TRBV5-1 and TRBJ2-5): KAGVTQTPRYLIKTRGQQVTLSCSPISGHRSVSWYQQTPGQGLQFLFEYFSETQRNKGNFPGRFSGRQFSNSRSEMNVSTLELGDSALYLCASSDTGTEETQYFGPGTRLLVL.

This chain connects TRBV5-6 to TRBJ2-5, with 12 bases matching TRBD2. Looked up from germline, CDR1 is SGHDT and CDR2 is YYEEEE. This CDR3 region has 14 residues. V lost 4 bases, J lost 4 bases, and 2 bases stayed unmatched. This CDR3 is CASSLGLAGETQYF. The CDR3, as DNA: TGTGCCAGCAGCCTGGGACTAGCGGGAGAGACCCAGTACTTC.

The chain uses TRBV5-1 and TRBJ2-1; 11 nucleotides agree with TRBD2. V shed 3 bases, J shed 3 bases, and the junction held 5 bases outside the gene matches. This CDR3 spans 16 amino acids. Looked up from germline, CDR1 is SGHRS and CDR2 is YFSETQ. The CDR3 is CASSYGLAGLYNEQFF. The CDR3, as DNA: TGCGCCAGCAGCTACGGACTAGCGGGCCTCTACAATGAGCAGTTCTTC.

This rearrangement joins TRBV18 to TRBJ2-1; no firm D call. Per germline, CDR1 KGHSH and CDR2 LQKENI. Trimming pared 2 bases from V and 7 bases from J, leaving 6 bases between. The CDR3 consists of 12 residues. The chain's CDR3 is CASSPGGNEQFF. In DNA form, the CDR3 reads TGTGCCAGCTCACCAGGTGGGAATGAGCAGTTCTTC.

The chain is built from TRBV19 and TRBJ1-2; 9 nucleotides match TRBD1. After removal of 5 bases from V and 4 bases from J, the junction contained 5 bases not matched to a gene. The CDR3 runs 14 residues. CDR1 LNHDA and CDR2 SQIVND come from the germline V gene (reference sequence). As DNA, the CDR3 is TGTGCCAGTAGTCCGGACAGGGGCGGCTATGGCTACACCTTC. Its translation: CASSPDRGGYGYTF.

The chain links TRBV20-1 to TRBJ2-6; D might be TRBD2 (6 bases). There are 13 residues in the CDR3. Germline values: CDR1 DFQATT, CDR2 SNEGSKA (reference sequence). The V gene lost 6 bases and the J gene lost 0 bases, with 6 bases spanning the gap. The CDR3 protein is CSARDSGANVLTF. The CDR3 DNA reads as TGCAGTGCGCGGGACTCTGGGGCCAACGTCCTGACTTTC.

This clonotype was seen only a few times. Germline and junction disagree at one end, which may indicate a read error. CDR3 amino acids: CSAPQGGRKRNF. The CDR3 DNA sequence: TGCAGTGCTCCTCAAGGGGGGAGGAAACGGAACTTC. The chain links TRBV20-1 to TRBJ2-5, with D possibly called TRBD1 or TRBD2 (6 bases each). This CDR3 spans 12 amino acids. From germline, CDR1 is DFQATT and CDR2 SNEGSKA (reference sequence).